The present entry profiles one TCR beta chain with its context. Its antigen is unknown. At one of its ends the junction is not consistent with the germline gene, which may arise from a read error. This sample was taken from a study of T-cell memory formation after mild COVID-19. Study summary: The two donors had largely donor-specific TCR clusters.

TCR alpha and TCR beta cDNA libraries with sample barcodes and UMIs came from 5'RACE using constant-segment primers. From the 5' RACE reads, TCRdb called clonotypes with MiXCR, one entry per CDR3 protein. The profile covers over 350,000 distinct CDR3 sequences, with about 17% appearing a single time and about a fifth taken by the ten largest. Study-wide points: That cross-reactive memory joined was suggested by some responding clones appearing in pre-infection memory.

The sequenced material came from PBMCs or a T cell subset sorted from them (not recorded which). The sequence derives from a man aged 18 to 29 who had mild COVID-19 (a few samples of this study predate the infection). Cell type and time point are not known.

CDR3 bases: TGCAGTGCCAGAGGTACTTTCTCCTACAATGAGCAGTTCTTC. Protein: CSARGTFSYNEQFF. The genes are TRBV20-1 and TRBJ2-1, with unresolved D. The CDR3 spans 14 residues. Germline CDR1 and CDR2: DFQATT and SNEGSKA (reference sequence).